This TCR beta chain came from a study of blood T cell repertoires in COVID-19. Study in general: Some COVID-19 samples were acute and others convalescent; all came from the United States, Italy and Spain. The analysed material was cDNA or gDNA that came from T cells, B-cell-depleted T cells, or PBMCs.

Trimming removed 0 bases from V and 1 base from J, with 13 bases in between. CDR1 is SGDLS and CDR2 is YYNGEE in the germline V gene. The CDR3 extends over 16 amino acids. Per the original data handling: Estimates of nucleated cell counts were drawn from the amplification of reference gene primers. Here immunoSEQ multiplex PCR was the method, and the copy in TCRdb shows in-frame clones only, minus some. Clonal size and the V and J genes are those of that table, whereas D and trimming came from the DNA. Of about 98,000 clones in the sample, about nine tenths were seen once. This chain links TRBV9 with TRBJ1-1; D not certain. Sequenced sample: peripheral blood. This TCR was recovered from a young man with acute or convalescent COVID-19. The chain's CDR3 is CASSVVLPAGNTEAFF. CDR3 nucleotide sequence: TGTGCCAGCAGCGTAGTTCTGCCAGCAGGGAACACTGAAGCTTTCTTT.